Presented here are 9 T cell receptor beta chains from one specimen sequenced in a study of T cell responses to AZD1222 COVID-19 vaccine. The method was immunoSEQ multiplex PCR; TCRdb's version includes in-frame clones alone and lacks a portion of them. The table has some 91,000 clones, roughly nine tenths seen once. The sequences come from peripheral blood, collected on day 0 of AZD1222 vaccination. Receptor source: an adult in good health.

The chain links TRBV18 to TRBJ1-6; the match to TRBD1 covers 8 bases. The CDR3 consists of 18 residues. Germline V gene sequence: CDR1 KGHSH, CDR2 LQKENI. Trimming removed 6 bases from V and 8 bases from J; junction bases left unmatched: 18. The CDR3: CASSSFSGQATGDSPLHF. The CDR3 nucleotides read TGTGCCAGCTCCTCGTTTTCGGGACAGGCTACCGGCGATTCACCCCTCCACTTT.

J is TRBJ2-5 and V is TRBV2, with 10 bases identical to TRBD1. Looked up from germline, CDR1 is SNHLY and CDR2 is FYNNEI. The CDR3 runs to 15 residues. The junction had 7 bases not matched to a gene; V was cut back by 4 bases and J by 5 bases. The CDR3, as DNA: TGTGCCAGCAGTGTAGGGACAGGGGCGTGGGAGACCCAGTACTTC. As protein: CASSVGTGAWETQYF.

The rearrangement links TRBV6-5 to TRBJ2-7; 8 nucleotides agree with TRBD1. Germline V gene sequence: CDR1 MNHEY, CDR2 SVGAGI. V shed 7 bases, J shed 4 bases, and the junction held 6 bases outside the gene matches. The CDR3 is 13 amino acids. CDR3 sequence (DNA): TGTGCCAGCACACCCGGGACAGGATACGAGCAGTACTTC. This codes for CASTPGTGYEQYF.

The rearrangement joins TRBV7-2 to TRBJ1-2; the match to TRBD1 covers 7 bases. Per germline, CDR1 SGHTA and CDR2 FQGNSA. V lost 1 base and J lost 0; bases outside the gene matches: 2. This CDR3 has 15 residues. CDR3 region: CASSLGGQSNYGYTF. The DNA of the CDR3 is TGTGCCAGCAGCTTAGGGGGACAGTCTAACTATGGCTACACCTTC.

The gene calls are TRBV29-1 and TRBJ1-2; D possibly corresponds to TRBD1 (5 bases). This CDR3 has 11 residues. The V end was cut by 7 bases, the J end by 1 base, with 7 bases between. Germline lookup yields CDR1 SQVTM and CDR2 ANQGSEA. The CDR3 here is CSGGNNYGYTF. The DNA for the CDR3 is TGCAGCGGGGGGAATAACTATGGCTACACCTTC.

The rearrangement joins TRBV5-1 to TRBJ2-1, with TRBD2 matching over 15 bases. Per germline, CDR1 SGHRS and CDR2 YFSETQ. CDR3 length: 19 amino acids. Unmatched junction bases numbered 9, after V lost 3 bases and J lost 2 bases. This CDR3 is CASSYAGLAGGGPYNEQFF. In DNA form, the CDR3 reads TGCGCCAGCAGCTACGCCGGACTAGCGGGAGGGGGGCCCTACAATGAGCAGTTCTTC.

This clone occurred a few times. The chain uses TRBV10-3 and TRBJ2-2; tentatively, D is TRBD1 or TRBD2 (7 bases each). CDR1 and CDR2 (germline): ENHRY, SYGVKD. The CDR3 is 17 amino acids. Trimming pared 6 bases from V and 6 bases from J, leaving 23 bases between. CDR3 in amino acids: CAIRAWEGASGPGELFF. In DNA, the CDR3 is TGTGCCATCAGAGCATGGGAGGGGGCGTCGGGTCCCGGGGAGCTGTTTTTT.

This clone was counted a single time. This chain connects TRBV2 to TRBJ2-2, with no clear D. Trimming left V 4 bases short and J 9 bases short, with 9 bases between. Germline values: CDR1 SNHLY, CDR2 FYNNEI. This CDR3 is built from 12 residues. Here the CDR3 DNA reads TGTGCCAGCAGTGGGGGTGGCCGGGAGCTGTTTTTT. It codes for CASSGGGRELFF.

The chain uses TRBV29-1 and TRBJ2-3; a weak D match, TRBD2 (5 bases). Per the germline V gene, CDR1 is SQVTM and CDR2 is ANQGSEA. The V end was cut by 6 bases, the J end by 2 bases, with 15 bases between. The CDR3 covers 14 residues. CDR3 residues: CSVPAEPFTDTQYF. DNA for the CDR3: TGCAGCGTCCCAGCGGAACCGTTCACAGATACGCAGTATTTT.